This T cell receptor (beta chain) was retrieved from a study of blood T cell repertoires in COVID-19. Trimming took 0 bases from V and 13 from J; bases not matched to a gene: 6. Germline V lookup: CDR1 LGHNA, CDR2 YNFKEQ. The CDR3 covers 14 residues. Original data processing: Scientists estimated how many nucleated cells there were by amplifying reference gene primers. Sequencing was performed with immunoSEQ multiplex PCR; in TCRdb, only in-frame clones are kept and a portion is missing. V, J and clone size were drawn from that table, and D and trimming were deduced from the DNA. The profile shows about 380,000 clones, about 85% of them singletons.

The chain joins TRBV4-2 to TRBJ1-6, with TRBD1 matching over 7 bases. The receptor comes from a woman younger than 30 with acute or convalescent COVID-19. Sequencing input: peripheral blood. The CDR3 loop reads CASSQDLGQRPLHF. CDR3 bases: TGTGCCAGCAGCCAAGATTTGGGACAGAGGCCCCTCCACTTT.